The clone carrying this T cell receptor (beta chain) counts as medium-sized by frequency. This CDR3 spans 15 amino acids. The germline V gene has CDR1 SGHNT and CDR2 YYREEE (reference sequence). These data come from a study of T cell clusters in autoimmune cytopenias. TRB rearrangements were amplified by touch-down multiplex PCR with mixed TRB-A/B primers. Reprocessing the multiplex PCR reads, TCRdb reports a single entry for every CDR3 protein and omits DNA. The specimen's table records around 8,000 distinct CDR3 sequences. TRB amplification used approximately 250 ng of peripheral blood genomic DNA. V is TRBV5-4 and J is TRBJ2-3; TCRdb's D gene call, TRBD2, goes unchecked for lack of DNA. The clonotype originates from a human donor with an autoimmune cytopenia or autoimmune hepatitis (not recorded which). Sequenced input: peripheral blood. This chain's CDR3 is CASSTSSGVVDTQYF.